Following are 3 T cell receptor beta chains from one sample sequenced in a study of blood T cell repertoires in COVID-19. The method was immunoSEQ multiplex PCR; TCRdb's version includes in-frame clones alone and lacks a portion of them. This table has fewer than 600,000 clones, more than 75% appearing once. Material for sequencing was PBMCs or T cells enriched from blood (not recorded which). Receptors were obtained from a woman aged 40 to 49 who had recovered from COVID-19.

Only one count was recorded for this clone. The chain links TRBV19 to TRBJ2-7; 7 positions match TRBD2. The CDR3 has 14 residues. The junction had 6 bases not matched to a gene; V was cut back by 1 base and J by 6 bases. Per the germline V gene, CDR1 is LNHDA and CDR2 is SQIVND (reference sequence). The CDR3: CASSIAGGLSEQYF. CDR3 DNA sequence: TGTGCCAGTAGTATAGCGGGGGGTCTCTCCGAGCAGTACTTC.

This chain joins TRBV9 and TRBJ2-1; 9 bases line up with TRBD2. V was pared by 3 bases and J by 3 bases, with 10 bases of the junction left unmatched. Germline V gene data show CDR1 as SGDLS and CDR2 as YYNGEE. This CDR3 is 17 amino acids long. Here the CDR3 reads CASSAHTGTSYYNEQFF. DNA for the CDR3: TGTGCCAGCAGCGCTCACACCGGGACTAGCTACTACAATGAGCAGTTCTTC. The variable domain in full, with the rest retrieved from reference TRBV9 and TRBJ2-1, is DSGVTQTPKHLITATGQRVTLRCSPRSGDLSVYWYQQSLDQGLQFLIQYYNGEERAKGNILERFSAQQFPDLHSELNLSSLELGDSALYFCASSAHTGTSYYNEQFFGPGTRLTVL.

The chain is built from TRBV27 and TRBJ2-1, with 10 positions matching TRBD1. Germline values: CDR1 MNHEY, CDR2 SMNVEV (reference sequence). This CDR3 has 20 residues. V dropped 7 bases and J dropped 1; count of bases not matched to a gene: 19. Here the CDR3 reads CASTPLRQGAGRASYNEQFF. CDR3 DNA sequence: TGTGCCAGCACCCCCCTGAGACAGGGGGCCGGGAGGGCTTCCTACAATGAGCAGTTCTTC.